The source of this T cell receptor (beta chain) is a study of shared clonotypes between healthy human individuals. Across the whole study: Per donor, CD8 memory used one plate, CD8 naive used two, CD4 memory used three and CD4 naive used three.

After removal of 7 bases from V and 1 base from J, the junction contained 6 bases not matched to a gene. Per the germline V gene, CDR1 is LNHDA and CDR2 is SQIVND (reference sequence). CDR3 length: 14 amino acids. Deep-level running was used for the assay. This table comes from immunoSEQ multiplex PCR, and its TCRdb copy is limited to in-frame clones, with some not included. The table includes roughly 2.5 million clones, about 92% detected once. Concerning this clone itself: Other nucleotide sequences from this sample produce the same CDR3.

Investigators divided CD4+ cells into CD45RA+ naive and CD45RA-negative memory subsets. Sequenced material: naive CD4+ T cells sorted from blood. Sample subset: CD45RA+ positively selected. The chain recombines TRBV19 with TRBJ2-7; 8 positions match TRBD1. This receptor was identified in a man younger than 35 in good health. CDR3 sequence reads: CASTPGQGSYEQYF. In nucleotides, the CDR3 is TGTGCCAGTACCCCAGGACAGGGTTCCTACGAGCAGTACTTC.